The rows below give T cell receptor beta chains drawn from one sample of a study of molecular identifiers for immune sequencing clone quantification. TCRdb used MiXCR to reprocess the PCR reads, holding one entry per CDR3 protein. The sample yields about half a million distinct CDR3 sequences, around 23% seen once. Sample: naive CD8+ T cells from blood, with Jurkat cell RNA spiked in. These TCRs come from a human donor in good health. Some libraries in this study had Jurkat cell RNA spiked in. CDR3s include the opening cysteine and the closing phenylalanine or tryptophan. D genes are given only for firm matches. Part of the rows lack a size; the others show once, few, many or a class for expanded clones.

J gene,clone size,D gene,V gene,CDR3 DNA,CDR3 protein
TRBJ2-1,few,TRBD1,TRBV25-1,TGTGCCAGCAGGGACAGGGACTCCTACAATGAGCAGTTCTTC,CASRDRDSYNEQFF
TRBJ2-6,many,-,TRBV28,TGTGCCAGCATCGGCCTCTTGTCTGGGGCCAACGTCCTGACTTTC,CASIGLLSGANVLTF
TRBJ1-5,-,TRBD1,TRBV12-3/TRBV12-4,TGTGCCAGCAGTCTTAACAGGGGGGATCAGCCCCAGCATTTT,CASSLNRGDQPQHF
TRBJ2-2,few,TRBD2,TRBV4-3,TGCGCCAGCAGCCAAGATTGGCGGAGCGGGGCCGACACCGGGGAGCTGTTTTTT,CASSQDWRSGADTGELFF
TRBJ2-7,many,-,TRBV7-9,TGTGCCAGCAGCTTATTGGGGGTCCACTACGAGCAGTACTTC,CASSLLGVHYEQYF
TRBJ2-3,many,-,TRBV4-3,TGCGCCAGCAGCCAAGATCTGGGCAGGCCGACAGATACGCAGTATTTT,CASSQDLGRPTDTQYF
TRBJ2-1,many,-,TRBV12-3/TRBV12-4,TGTGCCAGCAGTTTAGATAGCAATGAGCAGTTCTTC,CASSLDSNEQFF
TRBJ2-1,few,TRBD1,TRBV6-5,TGTGCCAGCAGTTTGACAGGGGATGAGCAGTTCTTC,CASSLTGDEQFF
TRBJ2-7,few,-,TRBV6-5,TGTGCCAGCAGTTTGGCGGACACAATATACGAGCAGTACTTC,CASSLADTIYEQYF
TRBJ2-7,few,TRBD2,TRBV4-1,TGCGCCAGCAGCCCGCGCGGGGAGGGCTACGAGCAGTACTTC,CASSPRGEGYEQYF
TRBJ2-7,once,-,TRBV7-9,TGTGCCAGCAGCCTAGAACAGGGTGCCGGCTGCGAGCAGTACTTC,CASSLEQGAGCEQYF
TRBJ2-7,-,TRBD1,TRBV7-9,TGTGCCAGCAGCTTAGCCCCTACAGGGACAGACCCCTACGAGCAGTACTTC,CASSLAPTGTDPYEQYF
TRBJ2-7,few,TRBD1,TRBV7-6,TGTGCCAGCGCTCCCGGGACAGGGTATCGAGAGCAGTACTTC,CASAPGTGYREQYF
TRBJ2-7,-,TRBD1,TRBV19,TGTGCCAGTAGTATGGGACAGGGGCTTGTTGACGAGGAGTACTTC,CASSMGQGLVDEEYF
TRBJ2-1,-,-,TRBV11-2,TGTGCCAGCAGCTCCTACCTGGCTCGTTCAAATGAGCAGTTCTTC,CASSSYLARSNEQFF
TRBJ1-1,many,-,TRBV6-2/TRBV6-3,TGTGCCAGCAGTTACGACTCAGGGGTTGAAGCTTTCTTT,CASSYDSGVEAFF
TRBJ2-7,few,TRBD2,TRBV2,TGTGCCAGACAGACTAGCGGGGGCTACGAGCAGTACTTC,CARQTSGGYEQYF
TRBJ1-1,many,-,TRBV29-1,TGCAGCGTTGAGTCAGGGAAGACCACTGAAGCTTTCTTT,CSVESGKTTEAFF
TRBJ2-5,few,-,TRBV13,TGTGCCAGCAGCTCATCAGAATCAGAGCCCCGATACCAAGAGACCCAGTACTTC,CASSSSESEPRYQETQYF
TRBJ2-7,-,TRBD2,TRBV5-1,TGCGCCAGCAGCTTGGGCCAAGGACTAGCGGGAGTGGAGCAGTACTTC,CASSLGQGLAGVEQYF
TRBJ2-7,-,-,TRBV30,TGTGCCTGGAGACCAATCTCCTACGAGCAGTACTTC,CAWRPISYEQYF
TRBJ1-2,-,TRBD1,TRBV12-3/TRBV12-4,TGTGCCAGCAGTTATTCCGGGACAGGCCACTATGGCTACACCTTC,CASSYSGTGHYGYTF
TRBJ2-5,-,TRBD2,TRBV6-5,TGTGCCAGCGGGGGGGTGGGTGAAGAGACCCAGTACTTC,CASGGVGEETQYF
TRBJ1-2,few,-,TRBV7-2,TGTGCCAGGACGGGGGGGAGAGATGGCTACACCTTC,CARTGGRDGYTF
TRBJ2-1,-,TRBD1,TRBV11-2,TGTGCCAGCAGCTTAGCGCGTACAGGGGAGAATGAGCAGTTCTTC,CASSLARTGENEQFF
TRBJ2-2,-,-,TRBV13,TGTGCAAGCCTGGGTTTAGCCAGGAAACTATTTTTT,CASLGLARKLFF
TRBJ1-5,-,-,TRBV19,TGTGCCAGTAGTATCGTCCTCACTCAGCCCCAGCACTTT,CASSIVLTQPQHF
TRBJ2-6,many,-,TRBV10-3,TGTGCCGTCCACGGGCCTGGGGCCAACGTCCTGACTTTC,CAVHGPGANVLTF
TRBJ2-3,-,TRBD2,TRBV7-9,TGTGCCAGCAGCTTAGCCGGCGGGGGGAAAGATACGCAGTATTTT,CASSLAGGGKDTQYF
TRBJ1-2,-,TRBD1,TRBV29-1,TGCAGCGTTGTTAGGACAGGGGGCTATGGCTACACCTTC,CSVVRTGGYGYTF
TRBJ1-5,few,TRBD1,TRBV5-1,TGCGCCAGCAGCTCCTTGGACAGGGTCATTTTTCAGCCCCAGCATTTT,CASSSLDRVIFQPQHF
TRBJ2-7,-,-,TRBV4-1,TGCGCCAGCAGCCAAGCCCTCATTGAGGGGCAGTACTTC,CASSQALIEGQYF
TRBJ2-2,few,-,TRBV5-6,TGTGCCAGCAGCTTCAAAGGCATCCGGGAGCTGTTTTTT,CASSFKGIRELFF
TRBJ1-2,-,-,TRBV7-9,TGTGCCAGCAGTAAAGAGGGCGTACGCAATGGCTACACCTTC,CASSKEGVRNGYTF
TRBJ2-3,many,-,TRBV7-6,TGTGCCAGCAGCTTAGTACCGGGGGCGGCAGATACGCAGTATTTT,CASSLVPGAADTQYF
TRBJ1-6,-,TRBD1,TRBV18,TGTGCCAGCTCAAGCCAGGACAGGGGTTCACCCCTCCACTTT,CASSSQDRGSPLHF
TRBJ2-3,many,TRBD2,TRBV6-5,TGTGCCAGCAGTTACAACCGACTAGCGGGAAACACAGATACGCAGTATTTT,CASSYNRLAGNTDTQYF
TRBJ2-2,-,-,TRBV6-6,TGTGCCAGCAGTACAGGGTGGACCGGGGAGCTGTTTTTT,CASSTGWTGELFF
TRBJ1-1,many,-,TRBV12-3/TRBV12-4,TGTGCCAGCAGTGAGACAAATTGGGGTACTGAAGCTTTCTTT,CASSETNWGTEAFF
TRBJ2-5,few,-,TRBV12-3/TRBV12-4,TGTGCCAGCAGCTACCGGGGACTCAGATTGGGCCAGTACTTC,CASSYRGLRLGQYF
TRBJ2-2,few,-,TRBV10-1,TGCGCCAGCAGTGAGTCAATCCCAGGGCCCGGCCTCCCCGGGGAGCTGTTTTTT,CASSESIPGPGLPGELFF
TRBJ2-2,few,-,TRBV20-1,TGCAGTGCTACGGGGGCATACAGAAACACCGGGGAGCTGTTTTTT,CSATGAYRNTGELFF
TRBJ1-2,-,-,TRBV6-5,TGTGCCAGCAGTCCAGACATCGCCCTAAGCTATGGCTACCCCTTC,CASSPDIALSYGYPF
TRBJ2-7,many,-,TRBV6-5,TGTGCCAGCAGGGGGCCTCGACTCACCCCCCACTTC,CASRGPRLTPHF
TRBJ1-3,many,-,TRBV7-9,TGTGCCAGCAGCTTAGGCGGGTCTGGAAACACCATATATTTT,CASSLGGSGNTIYF
TRBJ2-2,few,TRBD1,TRBV28,TGTGCCAGCACGCCAGGGGGCGGGTACACCGGGGAGCTGTTTTTT,CASTPGGGYTGELFF
TRBJ1-5,few,-,TRBV27,TGTGCCAGCAGCTGGCCTGGTCAGCCCCAGCATTTT,CASSWPGQPQHF
TRBJ1-3,-,-,TRBV30,TGTGCCTGGAGTGTAACGAGCACTGGAAACACCATATATTTT,CAWSVTSTGNTIYF
TRBJ2-7,few,TRBD1,TRBV6-2/TRBV6-3,TGTGCCAGCAGTTCAACCGACAGGGGATACGAGCAGTACTTC,CASSSTDRGYEQYF
TRBJ2-3,few,-,TRBV20-1,TGCAGTGCTTCAGGGTATTTCACGGATACGCAGTATTTT,CSASGYFTDTQYF
TRBJ2-4,-,TRBD1,TRBV20-1,TGCAGTGCTAGAGGAGCCGGGACAGATGTAAACATTCAGTACTTC,CSARGAGTDVNIQYF
TRBJ2-1,many,-,TRBV7-9,TGTGCCAGCAGCTCCCCGAGGGAGCGGTTGCATCCAAATGAGCAGTTCTTC,CASSSPRERLHPNEQFF
TRBJ1-1,few,-,TRBV7-6,TGTGCCAGCAGCACGAGAGGATCGAGATCGGGGGCGAACACTGAAGCTTTCTTT,CASSTRGSRSGANTEAFF
TRBJ2-7,-,TRBD2,TRBV5-1,TGCGCCAGCAGTCCGGGGACTAGCGGATATTACGAGCAGTACTTC,CASSPGTSGYYEQYF
TRBJ2-7,many,TRBD2,TRBV7-9,TGTGCCAGCAGCTTAGGACTAGCGGGGGGGTACGAGCAGTACTTC,CASSLGLAGGYEQYF